This T cell receptor (beta chain) originates from a study of T-cell memory formation after mild COVID-19. A 5'RACE reaction primed in the constant segment made cDNA libraries of TCR alpha and TCR beta, and these carried sample barcodes and UMIs. Each CDR3 protein gets one entry after TCRdb re-called the 5' RACE reads with MiXCR. The sample yields more than 400,000 distinct CDR3 sequences, around a sixth seen once. This clonotype has just a few counts. The antigen remains unidentified. Study-wide results and limits: Later expanders leaned CD4+, whereas clones that contracted between day 15 and 85 were balanced CD4/CD8.

The V gene's germline CDR1 is DFQATT and CDR2 SNEGSKA (reference sequence). Trimming removed 6 bases at V and 0 bases at J, with 15 bases between. The length of the CDR3 is 14 residues. The sample was PBMCs or a T cell subset sorted from them (not recorded which). The chain is built from TRBV20-1 and TRBJ2-7; a possible D gene is TRBD1 (5 bases). The origin of this receptor is an adult woman who had mild COVID-19 (a few samples of this study predate the infection). Cell type and time point are not known. The CDR3 reads CSARIRGLSYEQYF. For the CDR3, the DNA is TGCAGTGCCCGGATTAGGGGTCTCTCCTACGAGCAGTACTTC.